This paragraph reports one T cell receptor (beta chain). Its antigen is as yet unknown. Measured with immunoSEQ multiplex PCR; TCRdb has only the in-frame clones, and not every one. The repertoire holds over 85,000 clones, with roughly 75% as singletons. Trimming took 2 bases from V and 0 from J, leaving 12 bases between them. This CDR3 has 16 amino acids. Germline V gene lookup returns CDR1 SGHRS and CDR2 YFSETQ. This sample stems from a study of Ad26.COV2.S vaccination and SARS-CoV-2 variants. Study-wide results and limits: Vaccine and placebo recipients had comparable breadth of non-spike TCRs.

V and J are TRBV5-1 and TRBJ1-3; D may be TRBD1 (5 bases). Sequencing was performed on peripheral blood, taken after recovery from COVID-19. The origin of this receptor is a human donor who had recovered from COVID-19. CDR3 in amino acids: CASSLMGRGSGNTIYF. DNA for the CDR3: TGCGCCAGCAGCTTAATGGGACGGGGCTCTGGAAACACCATATATTTT. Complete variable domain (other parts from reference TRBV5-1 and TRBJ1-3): KAGVTQTPRYLIKTRGQQVTLSCSPISGHRSVSWYQQTPGQGLQFLFEYFSETQRNKGNFPGRFSGRQFSNSRSEMNVSTLELGDSALYLCASSLMGRGSGNTIYFGEGSWLTVV.